One sample yielded the 22 T cell receptor beta chains listed below, sequenced in a study of CD8 T cells in Susac syndrome. Random hexamers were used to reverse transcribe the RNA input (roughly 0.5 to 1 ug). Each CDR3 protein is one row after TCRdb ran MiXCR on the immunoSEQ multiplex PCR reads. The sample gives a few hundred thousand distinct CDR3 sequences, 92% of which show up once; 0.1% to 0.15% is in the top ten. Sequenced sample: CD8+ T cells from PBMCs. These TCRs come from a human donor with multiple sclerosis.

The rearrangement links TRBV11-2 to TRBJ2-7, with TRBD1 as a possible D gene (6 bases). Germline values: CDR1 SGHAT, CDR2 FQNNGV. CDR3 length: 16 amino acids. Trimming shortened V by 1 base and J by 1 base, and 14 bases separated the two germline ends. The CDR3 DNA sequence: TGTGCCAGCAGCTTAGGCGCTGCAGGGGCGTCCTACGAGCAGTACTTC. Translating it yields CASSLGAAGASYEQYF.

The chain is built from TRBV7-9 and TRBJ1-2; D gene unclear. There are 14 residues in the CDR3. Germline lookup yields CDR1 SEHNR and CDR2 FQNEAQ (reference sequence). V was trimmed by 4 bases and J by 0 bases, leaving 9 bases between them. This CDR3 reads CASSSADANYGYTF. For the CDR3, the DNA is TGTGCCAGCAGCTCGGCAGACGCTAACTATGGCTACACCTTC.

The rearrangement uses TRBV7-9 and TRBJ1-1, with no clear D. The germline CDR1 and CDR2 sequences are SEHNR and FQNEAQ (reference sequence). This CDR3 has 12 residues. V lost 4 bases to trimming and J lost 7 bases, with 10 bases between them. The CDR3 loop reads CASSSWPREAFF. In DNA form, the CDR3 reads TGTGCCAGCAGCTCCTGGCCTCGTGAAGCTTTCTTT.

V gene TRBV6-5 combines with J gene TRBJ2-7, with D possibly being TRBD2 (6 bases). V was cut by 2 bases and J by 3 bases, with 14 bases left in between. The CDR3 has 15 residues. Germline V gene sequence: CDR1 MNHEY, CDR2 SVGAGI. The CDR3 bases are TGTGCCAGCAGTTACCTCCGGGACTCGTACTACGAGCAGTACTTC. As protein: CASSYLRDSYYEQYF.

The V call is TRBV9, the J call TRBJ2-3, with 10 nucleotides matching TRBD2. The CDR3 runs 16 residues. CDR1 SGDLS and CDR2 YYNGEE come from the germline V gene. V gave up 4 bases and J gave up 5 bases; unmatched junction bases: 10. The DNA for the CDR3 is TGTGCCAGCAGCATAAGCGGGACTAGCGCATTAGATACGCAGTATTTT. This gives the protein CASSISGTSALDTQYF.

This sequence joins TRBV19 and TRBJ2-2, with no clear D. The CDR3 consists of 11 residues. In germline, CDR1 is LNHDA, CDR2 SQIVND (reference sequence). V lost 7 bases, J lost 5 bases, and 5 bases lay in between. The CDR3 coding sequence is TGTGCCAGTAAAAGGACCGGGGAGCTGTTTTTT. Residues: CASKRTGELFF.

The V call is TRBV19, the J call TRBJ1-1; TRBD1 is a possible D gene (5 bases). Germline loops: CDR1 LNHDA, CDR2 SQIVND (reference sequence). The CDR3 has 13 residues. Trimming took off 6 bases at V and 4 bases at J, with 12 bases between the two ends. The CDR3 DNA is TGTGCCAGTAGCTCGGAGGGGCCCACTGAAGCTTTCTTT. Translated, it gives CASSSEGPTEAFF.

The chain employs TRBV11-2 and TRBJ2-2; 9 bases fit TRBD2. The germline CDR1 and CDR2 sequences are SGHAT and FQNNGV. The CDR3 is 17 amino acids. J was trimmed by 6 bases and V by 5 bases; bases with no gene match: 13. The DNA of the CDR3 is TGTGCCAGCAGCCCAGGGGGGGGACTAGCCCCTTCCGGGGAGCTGTTTTTT. Its protein is CASSPGGGLAPSGELFF.

The CDR3 is CSVAGISTDTQYF. CDR3 in DNA: TGCAGCGTTGCAGGGATTAGCACAGATACGCAGTATTTT. The chain recombines TRBV29-1 with TRBJ2-3; a possible D gene is TRBD1 (5 bases). V was clipped by 4 bases and J by 0 bases, with 8 bases between them. Germline lookup yields CDR1 SQVTM and CDR2 ANQGSEA. The CDR3 sequence is 13 residues long.

The chain is built from TRBV12-3 or TRBV12-4 and TRBJ2-7; D is unresolved. The CDR3 runs 13 residues. V was cut by 5 bases and J by 5 bases, with 13 bases left in between. CDR3 bases: TGTGCCAGCAGTGTCGCGATTCTCAACGAGCAGTACTTC. Protein product: CASSVAILNEQYF.

CDR3 loop: CASSLEMNTGELFF. The CDR3 DNA is TGTGCCAGCAGCTTAGAGATGAACACCGGGGAGCTGTTTTTT. This chain links TRBV7-9 with TRBJ2-2; no clear D gene. The CDR3 length is 14 residues. Germline-derived CDR1 and CDR2 are SEHNR and FQNEAQ (reference sequence). V lost 1 base and J 1 base, leaving 4 bases between the germline ends.

The rearrangement uses TRBV20-1 and TRBJ2-5; weak D call: TRBD2 (5 bases). Trimming removed 6 bases from V and 4 bases from J, with 9 bases in between. CDR3 size: 11 residues. The germline gives CDR1 DFQATT, CDR2 SNEGSKA (reference sequence). CDR3 sequence reads: CSARVGETQYF. The CDR3, as DNA: TGCAGTGCGCGGGTGGGAGAGACCCAGTACTTC.

This clonotype was observed a handful of times. The J gene is TRBJ2-3, the V gene TRBV9; 7 positions agree with TRBD2. CDR1 and CDR2 from the germline V gene are SGDLS and YYNGEE. CDR3 length: 14 residues. Trimming at V came to 3 bases and at J to 0 bases, leaving 1 base not matched to a gene. CDR3 sequence reads: CASSASGSTDTQYF. CDR3 DNA sequence: TGTGCCAGCAGCGCTAGCGGTAGCACAGATACGCAGTATTTT.

The chain joins TRBV2 to TRBJ1-2; the D is unclear. The V end lost 8 bases, the J end lost 4 bases, and 14 bases lay between the germline ends. From germline, CDR1 is SNHLY and CDR2 FYNNEI. The CDR3 contains 13 residues. The CDR3 sequence is CASLSLHSYGYTF. Here the CDR3 DNA reads TGTGCCAGCTTGAGTTTGCATTCCTATGGCTACACCTTC.

This sequence joins TRBV11-3 and TRBJ2-7; D unclear. The CDR3 runs 14 residues. In germline, CDR1 is SGHNT, CDR2 YENEEA. Trimming cost V 3 bases and J 2 bases, with 11 bases left between them. Here the CDR3 DNA reads TGTGCCAGCAGCTTCAGGCAGTTTCCCTACGAGCAGTACTTC. Its translation: CASSFRQFPYEQYF.

The chain links TRBV29-1 to TRBJ2-7; 7 bases map to TRBD1. The ends lost 4 bases at V and 0 bases at J; junction bases unmatched: 6. CDR3 size: 14 residues. Germline CDR1 and CDR2: SQVTM and ANQGSEA. CDR3 nucleotides: TGCAGCGTTGGACAGGGTTTTAGCTCCTACGAGCAGTACTTC. Its protein is CSVGQGFSSYEQYF.

This clonotype has just one count. CDR3: CASRAGWEGNYEQYF. CDR3 DNA sequence: TGCGCCAGCCGAGCGGGCTGGGAGGGGAACTACGAGCAGTACTTC. The chain employs TRBV10-2 and TRBJ2-7, with 7 positions matching TRBD2. V trimming: 8 bases; J trimming: 3 bases; junction bases outside the gene matches: 13. Germline V gene lookup returns CDR1 WSHSY and CDR2 SAAADI. This CDR3 spans 15 amino acids.

The chain links TRBV7-8 to TRBJ2-2, with D maybe TRBD1 (5 bases). Trimming left V 1 base short and J 5 bases short, with 17 bases between. The CDR3 runs 17 residues. Germline values: CDR1 SGHVS, CDR2 FQNEAQ. This chain's CDR3 is CASSLELGRAGTGELFF. CDR3 nucleotide sequence: TGTGCCAGCAGCTTAGAATTAGGCAGGGCAGGGACCGGGGAGCTGTTTTTT.

V gene TRBV29-1 combines with J gene TRBJ2-1; D is perhaps TRBD2 (6 bases). Trimming removed 6 bases from V and 14 bases from J, with 20 bases in between. CDR3 length equals 12 residues. CDR1 and CDR2 (germline): SQVTM, ANQGSEA. In DNA form, the CDR3 reads TGCAGCGTCTGGGCGAGGTCGGGAGCGAAGTTCTTC. Protein product: CSVWARSGAKFF.

This clonotype has a single count. The chain links TRBV29-1 to TRBJ2-2, with 9 bases fitting TRBD1. The CDR3 covers 16 residues. The junction had 15 bases not matched to a gene; V was cut back by 7 bases and J by 6 bases. CDR1 and CDR2 (germline): SQVTM, ANQGSEA. The CDR3 DNA reads TGCAGCGCCTGTACCCCGGGACAGGGTCAGGCCGGGGAGCTGTTTTTT. This sequence encodes CSACTPGQGQAGELFF.

V and J are TRBV6-2 or TRBV6-3 and TRBJ1-1, with a weak D call TRBD1 (6 bases). Germline CDR1 MNHEY, CDR2 SVGEGT. V shed 5 bases and J shed 3 bases, with 13 bases lying between them. This CDR3 comprises 14 residues. CDR3 residues: CASSLQGLDTEAFF. In DNA form, the CDR3 reads TGTGCCAGCAGTCTCCAGGGGTTGGACACTGAAGCTTTCTTT.

To note about this clonotype: Germline and junction disagree at one end, which may indicate a read error. The gene calls are TRBV2 and TRBJ2-5; possibly TRBD2 for D (6 bases). CDR3 length equals 14 residues. The germline CDR1 and CDR2 sequences are SNHLY and FYNNEI. CDR3 nucleotides: TGTGCCAGCAGGGAAGTGGGACTCCAAGAGACCCAGTACTTC. Its translation: CASREVGLQETQYF.